The present T cell receptor (beta chain) was sequenced within a study of siplizumab effects on memory and regulatory T cells. Study conclusions and caveats: Siplizumab produced a significant drop in alloreactive sequences attributable to unstimulated CD4+ memory cells. Alloreactive CD4+ clones that could be mapped were on average 68.8% Treg-derived with siplizumab, against more than 25% in controls.

Remarks on this clone: What it recognizes is unknown.

Data came from immunoSEQ multiplex PCR; TCRdb stores just in-frame clones and leaves some out. The table shows some 97,000 clones, with 90% to 95% occurring only once. The CDR3 has 15 residues. With V trimmed by 5 bases and J by 7 bases, 9 bases remained unmatched. CDR1 MDHEN and CDR2 SYDVKM come from the germline V gene. The J gene is TRBJ1-4, the V gene TRBV28; 8 bases align to TRBD1. The source of this sequence is a human donor in good health. The sequenced sample was Tregs sorted from blood. The CDR3: CASSPQQGVVEKLFF. CDR3 nucleotide sequence: TGTGCCAGCAGTCCACAACAGGGGGTTGTTGAAAAACTGTTTTTT.